The 18 T cell receptor beta chains listed next were all sequenced from one sample in a study of cytomegalovirus exposure and HLA in healthy donors. The PCR used 60 Vbeta and 13 Jbeta primers. TCRdb keeps only in-frame clones here, not all; method: immunoSEQ multiplex PCR. The repertoire holds 150,000 to 200,000 clones, with approximately 72% as singletons. Sequenced material: PBMCs. The receptors shown here come from a female donor in good health and CMV-seronegative.

The J gene is TRBJ2-7, the V gene TRBV14; 11 bases line up with TRBD1. V shed 1 base, J shed 5 bases, and the junction held 7 bases outside the gene matches. This CDR3 comprises 16 residues. Germline values: CDR1 SGHDN, CDR2 FVKESK. The CDR3 sequence: CASSQVRGTGGDEQYF. The CDR3 region has the DNA TGTGCCAGCAGCCAAGTTCGAGGGACAGGGGGAGACGAGCAGTACTTC.

Notes on this clone: The sample contains more than one DNA sequence encoding this CDR3. The gene calls are TRBV29-1 and TRBJ2-5, with 8 nucleotides matching TRBD1. Germline values: CDR1 SQVTM, CDR2 ANQGSEA. This CDR3 spans 12 amino acids. V lost 6 bases to trimming and J lost 2 bases; unmatched junction nucleotides: 2. CDR3 bases: TGCAGCGTCGACAGGGGTCAAGAGACCCAGTACTTC. Its protein is CSVDRGQETQYF.

This clone has only a few counts. The CDR3 sequence: CASSLQGQGYTF. The CDR3 nucleotides read TGTGCCAGCAGCTTACAGGGTCAGGGCTACACCTTC. The chain has TRBV11-3 and TRBJ1-2, with a possible D match to TRBD1 (5 bases). V lost 2 bases and J 8 bases, leaving 9 bases between the germline ends. This CDR3 is 12 amino acids long. CDR1 is SGHNT, CDR2 YENEEA, per germline.

The chain recombines TRBV27 with TRBJ1-2, with D tentatively TRBD1 (6 bases). Germline assignment: CDR1 MNHEY and CDR2 SMNVEV (reference sequence). V was pared by 3 bases and J by 5 bases, with 10 bases between. The length of the CDR3 is 13 residues. This CDR3 is CASSFGTTYGYTF. In nucleotides, the CDR3 is TGTGCCAGCAGTTTCGGGACAACTTATGGCTACACCTTC.

This chain connects TRBV9 to TRBJ2-1, with a weak D call TRBD2 (6 bases). V was shortened by 4 bases and J by 9 bases, with 23 bases between the two germline ends. Germline V gives CDR1 SGDLS, CDR2 YYNGEE. The length of the CDR3 is 16 residues. CDR3 DNA: TGTGCCAGCAGCCCCCGGGCTAGCGCCGGCCAGGGTGAGCAGTTCTTC. Amino acid sequence: CASSPRASAGQGEQFF.

This clone has only a few counts. Germline is not matched at one junction end, which may reflect a read error. The chain carries TRBV5-3 and TRBJ1-5; 7 nucleotides line up with TRBD1. TRBV5-3 is assigned to the ORF class and has an uncertain function. There are 15 residues in the CDR3. The CDR3 is CASSLGTGVHQPQHF. The CDR3 DNA reads TGTGCCAGCAGCTTAGGTACAGGGGTGCATCAGCCCCAGCATTTT.

DNA of the CDR3: TGCGCCAGCATGGTGGTGGGACAGGGCACCTACAATGAGCAGTTCTTC. Encoded protein: CASMVVGQGTYNEQFF. The rearrangement joins TRBV5-1 to TRBJ2-1, with 9 bases that match TRBD1. The length of the CDR3 is 16 residues. Unmatched junction bases numbered 9, after V lost 6 bases and J lost 2 bases. Looked up from germline, CDR1 is SGHRS and CDR2 is YFSETQ.

The rearrangement joins TRBV5-5 to TRBJ2-2; no definite D call. This CDR3 is 16 amino acids long. CDR1 and CDR2 (germline): SGHKS, YYEKEE (reference sequence). Trimming pared 4 bases from V and 2 bases from J, leaving 15 bases between. The CDR3 here is CASSPPETANTGELFF. The DNA for the CDR3 is TGTGCCAGCAGCCCTCCGGAGACGGCCAACACCGGGGAGCTGTTTTTT.

V gene TRBV9 combines with J gene TRBJ2-2; 9 bases map to TRBD1. Germline V CDR1 and CDR2: SGDLS, YYNGEE. V was pared by 1 base and J by 2 bases, with 6 bases of the junction left unmatched. The CDR3 has 17 residues. The CDR3 reads CASSVRTGAPNTGELFF. CDR3 coding DNA: TGTGCCAGCAGCGTAAGGACAGGGGCCCCAAACACCGGGGAGCTGTTTTTT.

The rearrangement joins TRBV6-5 to TRBJ1-1, with TRBD1 identical over 7 bases. V gave up 6 bases and J gave up 9 bases; unmatched junction bases: 4. Germline CDR1 MNHEY, CDR2 SVGAGI. The CDR3 is 11 amino acids. CDR3 sequence: CASRPTGKAFF. CDR3 DNA sequence: TGTGCCAGCAGACCGACAGGGAAAGCTTTCTTT.

The chain has TRBV11-1 and TRBJ1-1; no reliable D call. CDR1 is SGHAT, CDR2 FQDESV, per germline (reference sequence). Trimming shortened V by 2 bases and J by 11 bases, and 15 bases separated the two germline ends. The length of the CDR3 is 13 residues. This chain's CDR3 is CASSLFYRQVAFF. The CDR3 DNA reads TGTGCCAGCAGCTTATTCTATCGGCAGGTGGCTTTCTTT.

The rearrangement links TRBV10-3 to TRBJ2-5, with 8 bases lining up with TRBD2. Per germline, CDR1 ENHRY and CDR2 SYGVKD. V dropped 4 bases and J dropped 7; count of bases not matched to a gene: 8. CDR3 size: 14 residues. The CDR3 sequence: CAISGGREVGTQYF. CDR3 nucleotides: TGTGCCATCAGTGGGGGGCGGGAGGTGGGGACCCAGTACTTC.

The rearrangement joins TRBV2 to TRBJ1-1, with TRBD1 matching over 10 bases. J was trimmed by 5 bases and V by 1 base; bases with no gene match: 7. Germline V lookup: CDR1 SNHLY, CDR2 FYNNEI. The CDR3 totals 16 residues. For the CDR3, the DNA is TGTGCCAGCAGTGAAGTTCGACAGGGGGCTGGAACTGAAGCTTTCTTT. Protein sequence: CASSEVRQGAGTEAFF.

The rearrangement joins TRBV6-1 to TRBJ2-7; the D is unclear. The CDR3 is 13 amino acids. Germline loops: CDR1 MNHNS, CDR2 SASEGT. The V gene lost 5 bases and the J gene lost 0 bases, with 8 bases spanning the gap. The CDR3, as DNA: TGTGCCAGCAGTCGAAGCGACTCCTACGAGCAGTACTTC. This translates into CASSRSDSYEQYF.

V is TRBV5-4 and J is TRBJ1-2; tentatively, D is TRBD1 (6 bases). The V and J ends lost 3 bases and 6 bases respectively, with 12 bases between them. Germline-derived CDR1 and CDR2 are SGHNT and YYREEE (reference sequence). This CDR3 is built from 13 residues. The CDR3, as DNA: TGTGCCAGCAGCTCCCCCAGGGGACATGGCTACACCTTC. Residues: CASSSPRGHGYTF.

This chain joins TRBV6-1 and TRBJ1-6; no clear D. CDR3 length: 12 amino acids. V shed 4 bases and J shed 8 bases, with 6 bases lying between them. The V gene's germline CDR1 is MNHNS and CDR2 SASEGT. The CDR3 here is CASSVGDSPLHF. Here the CDR3 DNA reads TGTGCCAGCAGTGTCGGGGATTCACCCCTCCACTTT.

The chain recombines TRBV2 with TRBJ1-2; 8 bases fit TRBD1. Germline V gives CDR1 SNHLY, CDR2 FYNNEI. This CDR3 is 14 amino acids long. The V and J ends lost 7 bases and 7 bases, in that order; junction bases with no gene match: 11. The CDR3 reads CASILDRGGGGYTF. The CDR3, as DNA: TGTGCCAGCATCCTAGACAGGGGAGGTGGTGGCTACACCTTC.

The rearrangement links TRBV11-2 to TRBJ1-4; 8 nucleotides match TRBD1. The CDR3 runs 16 residues. The V and J ends lost 1 base and 8 bases, in that order; junction bases with no gene match: 9. Germline-derived CDR1 and CDR2 are SGHAT and FQNNGV. CDR3 region: CASSLGTGFGGEKLFF. In DNA, the CDR3 is TGTGCCAGCAGCTTAGGGACAGGGTTTGGAGGAGAAAAACTGTTTTTT. Full variable domain (missing parts from reference TRBV11-2 and TRBJ1-4): EAGVAQSPRYKIIEKRQSVAFWCNPISGHATLYWYQQILGQGPKLLIQFQNNGVVDDSQLPKDRFSAERLKGVDSTLKIQPAKLEDSAVYLCASSLGTGFGGEKLFFGSGTQLSVL.